Listed below are T cell receptor beta chains from one sample, sequenced in a study of a mutant IDH1 vaccine in newly diagnosed glioma. This table comes from immunoSEQ multiplex PCR, and its TCRdb copy is limited to in-frame clones, with some not included. The sample holds some 56,000 clones, approximately 71% seen once. No antigens are known for them. The input for sequencing was PBMCs, taken from a glioma patient whose treatment included an IDH1 peptide vaccine. These TCRs come from a man in his forties or fifties with glioma. CDR3s include the opening cysteine and the closing phenylalanine or tryptophan. Fields, in order: D gene, J gene, V gene, clone size, CDR3 protein, CDR3 DNA. The D gene is left open where the match is weak. Where a row states a size, it is once, few, many or the class of an expanded clone; other rows omit it.

TRBD1 TRBJ1-4 TRBV5-1 NA CASSSGQATNEKLFF TGCGCCAGCAGCTCGGGACAGGCTACTAATGAAAAACTGTTTTTT
NA TRBJ2-7 TRBV6-5 NA CASRDQGSSYEQYF TGTGCCAGCAGGGATCAAGGGTCTTCCTACGAGCAGTACTTC
NA TRBJ2-1 TRBV30 NA CAWSLSGSSYNEQFF TGTGCCTGGAGTTTATCAGGGTCGTCCTACAATGAGCAGTTCTTC
NA TRBJ2-1 TRBV4-1 NA CASSHWNEQFF TGCGCCAGCAGCCACTGGAATGAGCAGTTCTTC
TRBD1 TRBJ1-3 TRBV25-1 NA CASSPQGSSGNTIYF TGTGCCAGCAGCCCACAGGGGTCCTCTGGAAACACCATATATTTT
TRBD1 TRBJ2-1 TRBV15 NA CATSPGTGAYNEQFF TGTGCCACCAGCCCCGGGACAGGGGCCTACAATGAGCAGTTCTTC
NA TRBJ1-1 TRBV7-9 few CASSRGRLNTEAFF TGTGCCAGCAGCCGGGGACGCTTGAACACTGAAGCTTTCTTT
NA TRBJ2-7 TRBV19 NA CASSSDIRHEQYF TGTGCCAGTAGCAGCGATATCCGCCACGAGCAGTACTTC
NA TRBJ1-6 TRBV25-1 NA CASSRGDRSPLHF TGTGCCAGCAGTCGGGGGGACCGATCACCCCTCCACTTT
NA TRBJ2-1 TRBV7-9 NA CASSLALYNEQFF TGTGCCAGCAGCTTAGCCCTTTACAATGAGCAGTTCTTC
NA TRBJ2-7 TRBV29-1 few CSVGTPTEQYF TGCAGCGTTGGGACGCCTACCGAGCAGTACTTC
NA TRBJ1-1 TRBV10-3 NA CAITGVSGGTEAFF TGTGCCATCACCGGGGTCTCTGGGGGCACTGAAGCTTTCTTT
NA TRBJ1-1 TRBV30 NA CAIEPGGTEAFF TGTGCCATTGAGCCGGGGGGTACTGAAGCTTTCTTT
TRBD1 TRBJ2-7 TRBV2 few CASSPGTGGALYEQYF TGTGCCAGCAGTCCGGGGACAGGTGGGGCCCTCTACGAGCAGTACTTC
TRBD2 TRBJ2-5 TRBV5-6 NA CASSLAKRGEETQYF TGTGCCAGCAGCTTGGCCAAGCGGGGAGAAGAGACCCAGTACTTC
NA TRBJ2-5 TRBV5-1 once CASSLGALQETQYF TGCGCCAGCAGCTTGGGGGCTCTCCAAGAGACCCAGTACTTC
NA TRBJ2-1 TRBV9 NA CASSVWGINEQFF TGTGCCAGCAGCGTCTGGGGTATCAATGAGCAGTTCTTC
NA TRBJ2-5 TRBV29-1 NA CSGITGTGETQYF TGCAGCGGGATCACAGGGACGGGAGAGACCCAGTACTTC
NA TRBJ2-2 TRBV5-1 NA CASSLTTGEGTGELFF TGCGCCAGCAGCTTGACGACAGGCGAGGGGACCGGGGAGCTGTTTTTT
TRBD1 TRBJ2-2 TRBV19 NA CASAPGQGAGELFF TGTGCCAGTGCGCCGGGACAGGGAGCCGGGGAGCTGTTTTTT
NA TRBJ1-1 TRBV20-1 NA CSAPRNTEAFF TGCAGTGCTCCCCGTAACACTGAAGCTTTCTTT
TRBD1 TRBJ1-2 TRBV6-5 NA CASSRQGNYGYTF TGTGCCAGCAGCCGACAGGGGAACTATGGCTACACCTTC
NA TRBJ2-7 TRBV5-6 once CASSFSYEQYF TGTGCCAGCAGCTTCAGCTACGAGCAGTACTTC
TRBD1 TRBJ2-1 TRBV6-5 NA CASTTLRGIYNEQFF TGTGCCAGCACCACACTCAGGGGGATCTACAATGAGCAGTTCTTC